This T cell receptor (beta chain) stems from a study of CD8 T cells in Susac syndrome. CD8+ and CD4+ T cells taken from blood had their TCR beta sequenced. The multiple sclerosis controls were treatment-naive patients with relapsing-remitting disease that was stable or active. With random hexamers, reverse transcription was performed on about 0.45 to 1 ug of RNA. The method of amplification for TCR beta CDR3 was immunoSEQ multiplex PCR, covering 54 Vbeta and 13 Jbeta. A single record per CDR3 protein comes from TCRdb applying MiXCR to the immunoSEQ multiplex PCR reads. This table holds some 260,000 distinct CDR3 sequences, 70% to 90% found once. CDR1 is PRHDT, CDR2 FYEKMQ, per germline (reference sequence). This CDR3 has 18 residues. V shed 1 base and J 3 bases; nucleotides not matched to a gene: 13.

V is TRBV13 and J is TRBJ1-2, with 8 bases that match TRBD1. Sequenced: CD8+ T cells from PBMCs. This sequence was found in a human donor with multiple sclerosis. DNA of the CDR3: TGTGCCAGCAGCTTAGACCTCGGGACAGGCAACGAGGACTATGGCTACACCTTC. Translation gives CASSLDLGTGNEDYGYTF.